The clone carrying this T cell receptor beta chain was seen more than once but under ten times. The data belong to a study of T-cell memory formation after mild COVID-19. Each CDR3 protein gets one entry after TCRdb re-called the 5' RACE reads with MiXCR. The table has about 240,000 distinct CDR3 sequences, roughly a tenth seen once. The TCR originated in a man aged 18-30 years who had mild COVID-19 (a few samples of this study predate the infection). Cell type and time point are not known. Specimen: PBMCs or a T cell subset sorted from them (not recorded which).

DNA of the CDR3: TGTGCCAGCAGCTTAGAATCAAGCACAGATACGCAGTATTTT. As protein: CASSLESSTDTQYF. The chain has TRBV7-9 and TRBJ2-3; D unresolved. This CDR3 has 14 residues. Germline V gene lookup returns CDR1 SEHNR and CDR2 FQNEAQ (reference sequence). The V and J ends lost 1 base and 0 bases respectively, with 5 bases between them.